This TCR beta chain is drawn from a study of cytomegalovirus exposure and HLA in healthy donors. The sample holds a few counts of this clone. No antigen is known for it. Findings and limits, study-wide: In a later analysis, DRB1 alleles had the most associated TCRs; HLA-C alleles the fewest. Using a false discovery rate of 0.05, a later analysis showed that approximately 17,000 TCR beta sequences were associated with HLA alleles. The CMV antigen specificity of three CMV-associated chains was confirmed through in vitro analysis.

Per the germline V gene, CDR1 is GTSNPN and CDR2 is SVGIG (reference sequence). The V end was cut by 4 bases, the J end by 4 bases, with 16 bases between. The CDR3 totals 14 residues. The PCR employed 60 Vbeta primers together with 13 Jbeta primers. Libraries were prepared by immunoSEQ multiplex PCR; TCRdb keeps only in-frame clonotypes and omits some of them. The sample holds about 150,000 clones; 84% are singletons and the top ten take 5% to 7%. The source material was PBMCs. This sequence originates from a man aged 45-60 years in good health and CMV-seropositive. V gene TRBV30 combines with J gene TRBJ1-2, with a tentative D call TRBD1 (5 bases). CDR3 DNA: TGTGCCTGGACACGACCTAGGACATCCTATGGCTACACCTTC. Its protein is CAWTRPRTSYGYTF.